This T cell receptor (beta chain) was identified in a study of cytomegalovirus exposure and HLA in healthy donors. It was with 60 Vbeta and 13 Jbeta primers that the PCR ran. TCRdb's copy holds only in-frame clones and misses some; the assay was immunoSEQ multiplex PCR. In the table there are approximately 170,000 clones, 65% to 80% of which are singletons. The CDR3 has 17 amino acids. J was trimmed by 2 bases and V by 0 bases; bases with no gene match: 4. Germline V lookup: CDR1 MNHEY, CDR2 SMNVEV (reference sequence). The chain recombines TRBV27 with TRBJ1-4; 9 nucleotides line up with TRBD1. Source material: PBMCs. This sequence was found in a woman between 35 and 50 years old in good health and CMV-seropositive. This chain's CDR3 is CASSLSYRGPTNEKLFF. Here the CDR3 DNA reads TGTGCCAGCAGTTTATCTTACAGGGGGCCCACTAATGAAAAACTGTTTTTT.